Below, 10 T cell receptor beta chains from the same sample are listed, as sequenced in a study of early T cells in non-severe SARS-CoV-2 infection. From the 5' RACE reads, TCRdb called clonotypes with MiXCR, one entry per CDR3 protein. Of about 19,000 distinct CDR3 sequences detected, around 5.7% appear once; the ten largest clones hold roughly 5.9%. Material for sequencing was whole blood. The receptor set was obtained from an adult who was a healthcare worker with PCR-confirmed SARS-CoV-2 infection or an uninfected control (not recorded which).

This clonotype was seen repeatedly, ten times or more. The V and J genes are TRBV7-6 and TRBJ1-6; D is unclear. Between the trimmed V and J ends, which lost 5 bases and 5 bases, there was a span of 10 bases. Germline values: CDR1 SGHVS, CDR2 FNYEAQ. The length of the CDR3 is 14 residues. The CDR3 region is CASSLTRNNSPLHF. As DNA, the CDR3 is TGTGCCAGCAGCCTGACAAGGAATAATTCACCCCTCCACTTT.

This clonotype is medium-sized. The CDR3 DNA reads TGCGCCAGCAGCACTATCCTGAAGGATAGGGGACTGCATTTT. Its translation: CASSTILKDRGLHF. V and J are TRBV4-1 and TRBJ1-5; a possible D gene is TRBD1 (5 bases). The CDR3 has 14 amino acids. Germline CDR1 reads MGHRA; CDR2 reads YSYEKL. With 5 bases removed from V and 15 bases from J, the gap between germline ends came to 23 bases.

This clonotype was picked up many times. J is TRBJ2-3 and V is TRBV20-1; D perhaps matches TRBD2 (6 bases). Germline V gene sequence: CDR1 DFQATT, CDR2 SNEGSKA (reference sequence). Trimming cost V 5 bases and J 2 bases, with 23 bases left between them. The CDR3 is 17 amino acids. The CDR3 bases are TGCAGTGCTGAAATCCCGGGACTCCCGCTAAACACAGATACGCAGTATTTT. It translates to CSAEIPGLPLNTDTQYF.

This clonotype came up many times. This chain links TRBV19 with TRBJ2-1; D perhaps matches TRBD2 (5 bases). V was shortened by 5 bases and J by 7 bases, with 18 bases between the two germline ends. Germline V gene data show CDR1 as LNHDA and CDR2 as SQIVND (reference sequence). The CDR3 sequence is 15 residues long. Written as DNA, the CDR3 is TGTGCCAGTAGTGCCCCCCCGAACGGGATAAATGAGCAGTTCTTC. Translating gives CASSAPPNGINEQFF.

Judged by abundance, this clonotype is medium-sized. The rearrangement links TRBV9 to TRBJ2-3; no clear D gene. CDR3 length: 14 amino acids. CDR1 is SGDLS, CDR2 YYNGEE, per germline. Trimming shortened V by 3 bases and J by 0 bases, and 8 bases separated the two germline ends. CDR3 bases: TGTGCCAGCAGCGGAGGAACTAGCACAGATACGCAGTATTTT. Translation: CASSGGTSTDTQYF.

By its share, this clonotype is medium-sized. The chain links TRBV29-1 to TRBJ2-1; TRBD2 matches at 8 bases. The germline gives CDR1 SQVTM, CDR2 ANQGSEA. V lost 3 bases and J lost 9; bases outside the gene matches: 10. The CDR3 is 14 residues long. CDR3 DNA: TGCAGCGTTGATTTAGCGGGATCAGCTATTGAGCAGTTCTTC. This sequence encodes CSVDLAGSAIEQFF.

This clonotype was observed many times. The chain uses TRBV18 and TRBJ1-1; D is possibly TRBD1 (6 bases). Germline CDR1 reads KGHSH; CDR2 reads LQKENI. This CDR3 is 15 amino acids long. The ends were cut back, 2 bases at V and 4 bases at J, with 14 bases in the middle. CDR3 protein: CASSPKGGTSTEAFF. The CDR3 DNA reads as TGTGCCAGCTCACCAAAGGGGGGCACAAGCACTGAAGCTTTCTTT.

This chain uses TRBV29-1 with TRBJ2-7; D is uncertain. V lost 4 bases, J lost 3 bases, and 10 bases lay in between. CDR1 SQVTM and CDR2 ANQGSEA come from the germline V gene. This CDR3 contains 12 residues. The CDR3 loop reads CSVAPGVYEQYF. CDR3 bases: TGCAGCGTTGCTCCGGGCGTCTACGAGCAGTACTTC.

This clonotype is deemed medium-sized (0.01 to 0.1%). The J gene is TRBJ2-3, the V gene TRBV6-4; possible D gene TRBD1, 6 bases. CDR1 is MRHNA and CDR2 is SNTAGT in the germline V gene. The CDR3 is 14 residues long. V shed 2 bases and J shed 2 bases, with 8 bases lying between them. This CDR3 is CASSDGQPTDTQYF. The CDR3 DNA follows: TGTGCCAGCAGTGACGGACAGCCCACAGATACGCAGTATTTT.

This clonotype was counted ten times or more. The CDR3 nucleotides are TGTGCCAGCAGGGGGGAGGAGGGCGACGAGCAGTACTTC. Translated, it gives CASRGEEGDEQYF. The chain combines TRBV21-1 with TRBJ2-7; the table calls TRBD2, which could not be checked here. TRBV21-1 is deemed a pseudogene. CDR3 length: 13 residues.